This T cell receptor (beta chain) derives from a study of beta chain features in type 1 diabetes. Study-level information: Sorted cell examination encompassed under 130 million cells across all samples.

Study findings and constraints: Naive, central memory and regulatory TCRB repertoires appeared more similar among patients than healthy donors. In type 1 diabetes patients, VDJ junctions had fewer insertions; deletions at these junctions were more frequent. Among patients with Type 1 diabetes, TCRB CDR3s were moderately but significantly shorter in every one of the four CD4+ subsets.

The CDR3 totals 14 residues. V lost 2 bases and J lost 6; bases outside the gene matches: 3. CDR1 SGHTA and CDR2 FQGTGA come from the germline V gene. Comment on this clone: What it binds is not known.

What was sequenced were expressed TCRB transcripts, since all of the isolated RNA had been reverse transcribed. Sequencing used immunoSEQ multiplex PCR; TCRdb keeps in-frame clones, though not all of them. The profile shows about 190,000 clones, around 7.8% of them singletons. The sequence derives from a woman aged 40-49 years with type 1 diabetes. This chain connects TRBV7-3 to TRBJ2-7; 11 bases agree with TRBD1. The sample consisted of central memory CD4+ T cells from blood. This chain's CDR3 is CASSLLDRGLEQYF. The CDR3 DNA sequence: TGTGCCAGCAGCTTACTGGACAGGGGGCTCGAGCAGTACTTC.